Shown below are 23 T cell receptor beta chains from a single sample sequenced in a study of CD8 T cells in ankylosing spondylitis. TCRdb reprocessed the 5' RACE reads via MiXCR and lists one record per CDR3 protein. The table lists 250,000 to 350,000 distinct CDR3 sequences, roughly 8% of them singletons, with about 15% in the top ten. The study's findings and limits: A motif of roughly 8 highly homologous TCR beta variants was seen as apparently characteristic of ankylosing spondylitis blood.

Their antigens remain unidentified. Sequenced sample: blood, either unsorted or a sorted T cell fraction (not recorded which). All receptors derive from a male donor with ankylosing spondylitis.

The V and J genes are TRBV4-1 and TRBJ2-7; 14 bases are a match to TRBD2. In germline, CDR1 is MGHRA, CDR2 YSYEKL. This CDR3 comprises 17 residues. Losses at the gene ends were 4 bases for V and 4 bases for J; bases not matched to a gene: 9. The CDR3, as DNA: TGCGCCAGCAGCCCGACGACTAGCGGGAGGGCCTGGTACGAGCAGTACTTC. It is translated as CASSPTTSGRAWYEQYF.

This chain links TRBV18 with TRBJ2-7, with D possibly being TRBD1 (6 bases). The ends were cut back, 3 bases at V and 0 bases at J, with 9 bases in the middle. This CDR3 has 14 amino acids. CDR1 and CDR2 (germline): KGHSH, LQKENI. The CDR3 spells CASSPGQNSYEQYF. In nucleotides, the CDR3 is TGTGCCAGCTCACCCGGACAGAACTCCTACGAGCAGTACTTC. The variable domain in full, with the rest retrieved from reference TRBV18 and TRBJ2-7, is NAGVMQNPRHLVRRRGQEARLRCSPMKGHSHVYWYRQLPEEGLKFMVYLQKENIIDESGMPKERFSAEFPKEGPSILRIQQVVRGDSAAYFCASSPGQNSYEQYFGPGTRLTVT.

This clonotype has at least ten counts. The chain carries TRBV20-1 and TRBJ2-3; TRBD2 matches at 13 bases. The CDR3 has 16 amino acids. Germline-derived CDR1 and CDR2 are DFQATT and SNEGSKA (reference sequence). Trimming at V came to 0 bases and at J to 3 bases, leaving 3 bases not matched to a gene. The CDR3 reads CSARDGTSGTTDTQYF. CDR3 coding DNA: TGCAGTGCTAGAGACGGGACTAGCGGGACGACAGATACGCAGTATTTT.

This clonotype was seen more than once but under ten times. V gene TRBV5-1 combines with J gene TRBJ2-1, with D possibly being TRBD1 or TRBD2 (7 bases each). V shed 9 bases and J shed 5 bases, with 15 bases lying between them. The germline V gene has CDR1 SGHRS and CDR2 YFSETQ. There are 13 residues in the CDR3. The CDR3 DNA reads as TGCGCCACCAGGGGGGGCATAGACAATGAGCAGTTCTTC. Translated: CATRGGIDNEQFF.

The chain uses TRBV7-3 and TRBJ2-2; 7 nucleotides align to TRBD2. CDR3 length: 15 amino acids. Per germline, CDR1 SGHTA and CDR2 FQGTGA. J was trimmed by 4 bases and V by 4 bases; bases with no gene match: 6. CDR3 amino acids: CASSYGLVGTGELFF. CDR3 DNA: TGTGCCAGCAGCTATGGACTAGTAGGCACCGGGGAGCTGTTTTTT.

This clonotype was observed many times. This sequence joins TRBV7-9 and TRBJ2-5; 11 nucleotides agree with TRBD2. Germline CDR1 is SEHNR and CDR2 is FQNEAQ (reference sequence). J was trimmed by 0 bases and V by 6 bases; bases with no gene match: 6. This CDR3 comprises 16 residues. This CDR3 reads CASRGLGLADQETQYF. CDR3 sequence (DNA): TGTGCCAGCAGGGGATTGGGACTAGCGGACCAAGAGACCCAGTACTTC.

The rearrangement uses TRBV9 and TRBJ2-3, with 7 bases fitting TRBD2. Trimming removed 1 base from V and 2 bases from J; junction bases left unmatched: 7. The V gene's germline CDR1 is SGDLS and CDR2 YYNGEE. The CDR3 sequence is 16 residues long. This CDR3 reads CASSVTGGPVTDTQYF. DNA for the CDR3: TGTGCCAGCAGCGTAACGGGAGGCCCCGTCACAGATACGCAGTATTTT.

This clonotype was counted only a few times. The chain has TRBV7-9 and TRBJ2-2; D unclear. CDR1 is SEHNR and CDR2 is FQNEAQ in the germline V gene (reference sequence). This CDR3 is 17 amino acids long. V was shortened by 0 bases and J by 0 bases, with 11 bases between the two germline ends. Here the CDR3 DNA reads TGTGCCAGCAGCTTAGCACCGGACCCCTCGAACACCGGGGAGCTGTTTTTT. It translates to CASSLAPDPSNTGELFF.

This chain joins TRBV4-1 and TRBJ2-1; D is undetermined. Germline-derived CDR1 and CDR2 are MGHRA and YSYEKL. The CDR3 totals 14 residues. Trimming left V 1 base short and J 4 bases short, with 8 bases between. The CDR3 region is CASSQGRAYNEQFF. In DNA form, the CDR3 reads TGCGCCAGCAGCCAAGGTAGGGCGTACAATGAGCAGTTCTTC.

This clonotype has at least ten counts. J is TRBJ2-3 and V is TRBV5-1; D might be TRBD2 (5 bases). Germline CDR1 reads SGHRS; CDR2 reads YFSETQ. Trimming stripped 1 base from V and 0 bases from J, with 9 bases between. The CDR3 has 15 amino acids. The CDR3 DNA follows: TGCGCCAGCAGCTTGCCGGGAACCAGCACAGATACGCAGTATTTT. Protein: CASSLPGTSTDTQYF.

In DNA, the CDR3 is TGCGCCAGCAGCCAAATGCGGGATACGCAGTATTTT. Translation gives CASSQMRDTQYF. The chain employs TRBV4-3 and TRBJ2-3; no clear D gene. In germline, CDR1 is LGHNA, CDR2 YSLEER. With 2 bases removed from V and 6 bases from J, the gap between germline ends came to 6 bases. The CDR3 has 12 residues.

This clonotype was seen only a few times. The V and J genes are TRBV18 and TRBJ2-7; D gene unclear. The length of the CDR3 is 13 residues. V was pared by 2 bases and J by 6 bases, with 11 bases between. Germline V gene data show CDR1 as KGHSH and CDR2 as LQKENI. CDR3 bases: TGTGCCAGCTCACCAGGCGTTTCGGGCGAGCAGTACTTC. Translating it yields CASSPGVSGEQYF.

The chain carries TRBV5-1 and TRBJ2-5; D gene unclear. Per germline, CDR1 SGHRS and CDR2 YFSETQ. The CDR3 has 11 residues. V was clipped by 5 bases and J by 5 bases, with 7 bases between them. This CDR3 reads CASSQSETQYF. The CDR3 DNA sequence: TGCGCCAGCAGTCAATCCGAGACCCAGTACTTC.

The chain links TRBV19 to TRBJ2-7; TRBD1 matches 10 bases. The CDR3 has 12 amino acids. Germline CDR1 reads LNHDA; CDR2 reads SQIVND (reference sequence). The chain's CDR3 is CATRDRGFEQYF. CDR3 DNA: TGTGCAACACGGGACAGGGGTTTCGAGCAGTACTTC.

The chain combines TRBV6-6 with TRBJ2-7; D ambiguous. The germline V and J ends were trimmed by 2 bases and 2 bases, with 7 bases remaining between them. The V gene's germline CDR1 is MNHNY and CDR2 SVGAGI (reference sequence). CDR3 size: 13 residues. The DNA of the CDR3 is TGTGCCAGCAGTTACGAGAGGCCCTACGAGCAGTACTTC. It yields the protein CASSYERPYEQYF.

The V and J genes are TRBV7-9 and TRBJ2-1, with D possibly TRBD1 on 6 matching bases. The CDR3 contains 16 residues. V was cut by 3 bases and J by 7 bases, with 19 bases left in between. Germline-derived CDR1 and CDR2 are SEHNR and FQNEAQ (reference sequence). Here the CDR3 reads CASSFPREGESNEQFF. CDR3 in DNA: TGTGCCAGCAGCTTCCCGCGCGAGGGGGAGTCAAATGAGCAGTTCTTC.

V usage is TRBV20-1 and J usage is TRBJ2-6; the D gene is possibly TRBD2 (5 bases). The CDR3 spans 18 residues. Germline V lookup: CDR1 DFQATT, CDR2 SNEGSKA (reference sequence). V shed 0 bases and J shed 0 bases, with 15 bases lying between them. The CDR3 is CSARDPRGSNSGANVLTF. The CDR3 DNA follows: TGCAGTGCTAGAGATCCTCGGGGATCCAACTCTGGGGCCAACGTCCTGACTTTC.

At least ten counts were recorded for this clonotype. The chain is built from TRBV12-3 or TRBV12-4 and TRBJ2-1, with 7 bases aligning to TRBD2. V was pared by 3 bases and J by 7 bases, with 6 bases of the junction left unmatched. The CDR3 contains 14 residues. Here the CDR3 reads CASSFGGRGNEQFF. In DNA form, the CDR3 reads TGTGCCAGCAGTTTCGGCGGGCGGGGGAATGAGCAGTTCTTC.

The chain couples TRBV12-3 or TRBV12-4 to TRBJ2-1, with TRBD1 identical over 10 bases. V gave up 1 base and J gave up 8 bases; unmatched junction bases: 2. The CDR3 extends over 14 amino acids. The CDR3 loop is CASSLGTGGDEQFF. The DNA of the CDR3 is TGTGCCAGCAGTTTAGGGACAGGGGGGGATGAGCAGTTCTTC.

This clonotype was seen more than once but under ten times. V is TRBV19 and J is TRBJ1-5; D is unresolved. The germline V gene has CDR1 LNHDA and CDR2 SQIVND (reference sequence). Trimming shortened V by 4 bases and J by 6 bases, and 10 bases separated the two germline ends. The CDR3 totals 13 residues. The CDR3 DNA reads TGTGCCAGTAGTACCCGCCTGGGTCAGCCCCAGCATTTT. Protein: CASSTRLGQPQHF.

The J gene is TRBJ1-1, the V gene TRBV7-2, with D unresolved. There are 15 residues in the CDR3. Germline CDR1 and CDR2: SGHTA and FQGNSA. With 5 bases removed from V and 4 bases from J, the gap between germline ends came to 17 bases. CDR3 sequence: CASSPREKMGTEAFF. The CDR3 bases are TGTGCCAGCAGCCCACGGGAGAAAATGGGCACTGAAGCTTTCTTT. Full variable domain (missing parts from reference TRBV7-2 and TRBJ1-1): GAGVSQSPSNKVTEKGKDVELRCDPISGHTALYWYRQSLGQGLEFLIYFQGNSAPDKSGLPSDRFSAERTGGSVSTLTIQRTQQEDSAVYLCASSPREKMGTEAFFGQGTRLTVV.

This clonotype was counted only a few times. The chain has TRBV20-1 and TRBJ2-1, with TRBD2 identical over 7 bases. The trim removed 6 bases at V and 0 bases at J, leaving 8 bases unmatched. The CDR3 runs to 15 residues. Germline-derived CDR1 and CDR2 are DFQATT and SNEGSKA (reference sequence). CDR3 DNA sequence: TGCAGTGCCCCCCCGGGCGGGAGCTCCTACAATGAGCAGTTCTTC. It is translated as CSAPPGGSSYNEQFF.

The sample holds a few counts of this clonotype. The V and J genes are TRBV7-2 and TRBJ1-1; D gene uncertain. The CDR3 covers 16 residues. CDR1 and CDR2 from the germline V gene are SGHTA and FQGNSA. V was cut by 1 base and J by 4 bases, with 16 bases left in between. The CDR3 protein is CASSLGGYRPGTEAFF. The CDR3 region has the DNA TGTGCCAGCAGCTTAGGGGGATACCGGCCGGGCACTGAAGCTTTCTTT.